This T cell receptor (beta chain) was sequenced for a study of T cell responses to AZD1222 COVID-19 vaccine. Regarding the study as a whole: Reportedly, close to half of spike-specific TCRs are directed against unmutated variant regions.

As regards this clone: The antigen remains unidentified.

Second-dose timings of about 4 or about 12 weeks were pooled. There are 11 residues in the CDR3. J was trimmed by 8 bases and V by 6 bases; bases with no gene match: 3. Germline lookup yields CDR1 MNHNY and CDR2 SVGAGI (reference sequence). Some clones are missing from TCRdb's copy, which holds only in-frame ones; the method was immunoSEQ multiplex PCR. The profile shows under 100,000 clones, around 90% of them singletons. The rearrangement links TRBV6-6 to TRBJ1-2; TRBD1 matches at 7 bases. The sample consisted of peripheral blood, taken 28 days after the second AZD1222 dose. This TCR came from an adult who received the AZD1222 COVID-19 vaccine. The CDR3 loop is CASSTGVGYTF. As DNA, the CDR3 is TGTGCCAGCAGCACAGGGGTGGGCTACACCTTC.